What follows is one T cell receptor (beta chain) and its context. Other DNA sequences within the sample encode an identical CDR3. The record originates from a study of blood T cell repertoires in COVID-19. The overall study: Sites in the United States, Italy and Spain provided acute and convalescent COVID-19 samples. The analysed material was cDNA or gDNA that came from T cells, B-cell-depleted T cells, or PBMCs.

CDR1 and CDR2 (germline): SGHRS, YFSETQ. Trimming took 5 bases from V and 4 from J; bases not matched to a gene: 5. The CDR3 has 14 residues. Authors' data handling: Reference gene primers were amplified, and this amplification served to estimate nucleated cell counts. Libraries were prepared by immunoSEQ multiplex PCR; TCRdb keeps only in-frame clonotypes and omits some of them. The V and J calls and clone size are taken from that table; D and trimming were inferred from the DNA. Of about 59,000 clones detected, more than 80% appear once; the ten largest clones hold 15% to 20%. The J gene is TRBJ1-5, the V gene TRBV5-1; 8 bases match TRBD1. The sequence was obtained from an elderly man with acute or convalescent COVID-19. The sample taken for sequencing was peripheral blood. The CDR3 loop reads CASSPGTGNQPQHF. DNA of the CDR3: TGCGCCAGCAGTCCCGGGACAGGAAATCAGCCCCAGCATTTT.